The 25 T cell receptor beta chains listed next were all sequenced from one sample in a study of vaccination and CD4 T cells after COVID-19. Described treatment: roughly 10-day PBMC culture with coronavirus spike peptide pools or control peptides (ViraFEST assay). Oncomine TCR Beta short-read sequencing was applied to DNA from cultured CD4+ T cells. MiXCR was run by TCRdb on the PCR reads, yielding one entry per CDR3 protein. The sample has some 16,000 distinct CDR3 sequences, 45% to 60% seen once. What these receptors recognize is not known. Sequencing used CD4+ T cells from blood, cultured in vitro. These receptors came from a human donor who had recovered from COVID-19.

This sequence joins TRBV20-1 and TRBJ1-2; perhaps TRBD1 as D (6 bases). The V end was cut by 1 base, the J end by 2 bases, with 11 bases between. Germline assignment: CDR1 DFQATT and CDR2 SNEGSKA (reference sequence). CDR3 length: 14 amino acids. CDR3 amino acids: CSARVSGANYGYTF. CDR3 DNA sequence: TGCAGTGCTAGAGTGTCAGGGGCGAACTATGGCTACACCTTC.

The V call is TRBV5-5, the J call TRBJ1-1; 8 positions agree with TRBD1. CDR1 is SGHKS and CDR2 is YYEKEE in the germline V gene (reference sequence). This CDR3 is 15 amino acids long. After removal of 4 bases from V and 1 base from J, the junction contained 6 bases not matched to a gene. The CDR3 is CASSRDRLENTEAFF. The CDR3 nucleotides are TGTGCCAGCAGCCGGGACAGGTTGGAGAACACTGAAGCTTTCTTT. Combining the CDR3 with reference TRBV5-5 and TRBJ1-1 gives the whole variable domain DAGVTQSPTHLIKTRGQQVTLRCSPISGHKSVSWYQQVLGQGPQFIFQYYEKEERGRGNFPDRFSARQFPNYSSELNVNALLLGDSALYLCASSRDRLENTEAFFGQGTRLTVV.

This clonotype turned up a few times. Here the CDR3 reads CASSAWDSQETQYF. CDR3 sequence (DNA): TGTGCCAGCAGCGCATGGGACAGCCAAGAGACCCAGTACTTC. The chain joins TRBV2 to TRBJ2-5; 7 bases are a match to TRBD1. The CDR3 is made up of 14 amino acids. CDR1 and CDR2 from the germline V gene are SNHLY and FYNNEI. The V gene end was trimmed by 6 bases and the J gene end by 1 base; junction bases not matched to a gene: 5.

This rearrangement joins TRBV19 to TRBJ2-1; D uncertain. Germline CDR1 reads LNHDA; CDR2 reads SQIVND (reference sequence). The CDR3 has 14 amino acids. Trimming left V 4 bases short and J 2 bases short, with 9 bases between. The CDR3 coding sequence is TGTGCCAGTAGTAGGCAGGTTACCTACAATGAGCAGTTCTTC. Amino acid sequence: CASSRQVTYNEQFF. The variable domain in full, completed from reference TRBV19 and TRBJ2-1, reads DGGITQSPKYLFRKEGQNVTLSCEQNLNHDAMYWYRQDPGQGLRLIYYSQIVNDFQKGDIAEGYSVSREKKESFPLTVTSAQKNPTAFYLCASSRQVTYNEQFFGPGTRLTVL.

The gene calls are TRBV19 and TRBJ1-1, with 7 bases aligning to TRBD1. The CDR3 is made up of 14 amino acids. CDR1 and CDR2 from the germline V gene are LNHDA and SQIVND (reference sequence). The J segment lost 4 bases and the V segment lost 6 bases, leaving 8 bases of the junction unmatched. The CDR3 loop reads CASRTDREATEAFF. CDR3 DNA sequence: TGTGCCAGTAGAACTGACAGGGAGGCCACTGAAGCTTTCTTT. Combining the CDR3 with reference TRBV19 and TRBJ1-1 gives the whole variable domain DGGITQSPKYLFRKEGQNVTLSCEQNLNHDAMYWYRQDPGQGLRLIYYSQIVNDFQKGDIAEGYSVSREKKESFPLTVTSAQKNPTAFYLCASRTDREATEAFFGQGTRLTVV.

A few counts support this clonotype. The rearrangement uses TRBV7-6 and TRBJ1-5; D uncertain. Germline V lookup: CDR1 SGHVS, CDR2 FNYEAQ. This CDR3 region has 13 residues. V lost 0 bases and J 4 bases, leaving 4 bases between the germline ends. Written as DNA, the CDR3 is TGTGCCAGCAGCTTAGCGCATAATCAGCCCCAGCATTTT. It translates to CASSLAHNQPQHF.

The rearrangement joins TRBV14 to TRBJ2-2; D is perhaps TRBD2 (6 bases). The CDR3 length is 17 residues. CDR1 is SGHDN and CDR2 is FVKESK in the germline V gene. V was pared by 2 bases and J by 0 bases, with 13 bases between. CDR3 nucleotides: TGTGCCAGCAGCCAAATAGCGGACGATGCGAACACCGGGGAGCTGTTTTTT. Protein sequence: CASSQIADDANTGELFF.

The chain links TRBV12-5 to TRBJ2-3; maybe TRBD1 (5 bases). Trimming took off 1 base at V and 5 bases at J, with 7 bases between the two ends. Germline values: CDR1 LGHNT, CDR2 FRNRAP. This CDR3 spans 13 amino acids. Here the CDR3 reads CASGLAREDTQYF. The CDR3 DNA reads as TGTGCTAGTGGTTTGGCCAGGGAAGATACGCAGTATTTT.

The chain carries TRBV6-1 and TRBJ1-4; D gene unclear. Germline CDR1 is MNHNS and CDR2 is SASEGT. V lost 7 bases and J 5 bases, leaving 14 bases between the germline ends. The CDR3 has 14 residues. The CDR3 sequence: CASNAAGRNEKLFF. The CDR3 DNA reads TGTGCCAGCAACGCGGCTGGGCGGAATGAAAAACTGTTTTTT.

The chain links TRBV30 to TRBJ2-7; the D gene is possibly TRBD1 (6 bases). In germline, CDR1 is GTSNPN, CDR2 SVGIG (reference sequence). This CDR3 contains 14 residues. Trimming pared 4 bases from V and 7 bases from J, leaving 20 bases between. CDR3 in amino acids: CAWTSGTSLKEQYF. The DNA of the CDR3 is TGTGCCTGGACTTCCGGGACAAGCCTCAAGGAGCAGTACTTC.

A word on this clonotype: One end of the junction does not line up with germline, which may come from a read error. The V gene is TRBV7-3, the J gene TRBJ2-3, with 11 bases that match TRBD1. This CDR3 is built from 13 residues. The germline V gene has CDR1 SGHTA and CDR2 FQGTGA. The chain's CDR3 is CASRPNGQGAHYF. In nucleotides, the CDR3 is TGTGCCAGCAGACCAAATGGACAGGGGGCGCATTATTTT. The full variable domain, completed using reference TRBV7-3 and TRBJ2-3, is GAGVSQTPSNKVTEKGKYVELRCDPISGHTALYWYRQSLGQGPEFLIYFQGTGAADDSGLPNDRFFAVRPEGSVSTLKIQRTERGDSAVYLCASRPNGQGAHYFGPGTRLTVL.

This clonotype was detected a few times. V and J are TRBV7-2 and TRBJ1-5, with 8 positions matching TRBD1. Germline V lookup: CDR1 SGHTA, CDR2 FQGNSA. This CDR3 comprises 16 residues. Trimming cost V 4 bases and J 3 bases; bases outside gene matches: 8. Here the CDR3 DNA reads TGTGCCAGCAGCTCCCGGACAGGGATTAACAATCAGCCCCAGCATTTT. This encodes CASSSRTGINNQPQHF.

The V gene is TRBV7-2, the J gene TRBJ1-2, with unresolved D. Per germline, CDR1 SGHTA and CDR2 FQGNSA. There are 12 residues in the CDR3. V dropped 3 bases and J dropped 1 base, with 3 bases sitting between them. The CDR3 region is CASSFLNYGYTF. CDR3 in DNA: TGTGCCAGCAGCTTCCTTAACTATGGCTACACCTTC.

This clonotype was seen only a few times. This sequence joins TRBV12-3 or TRBV12-4 and TRBJ2-7, with 7 bases aligning to TRBD1. J lost 2 bases, V lost 5 bases, and 6 bases had no gene match. This CDR3 spans 14 amino acids. The CDR3 DNA is TGTGCCAGCAGTCAGATGACAGGGCCCTACGAGCAGTACTTC. It is translated as CASSQMTGPYEQYF.

This clonotype has more than one count but fewer than ten. V gene TRBV5-8 combines with J gene TRBJ2-1; D gene uncertain. The CDR3 is made up of 14 amino acids. Germline lookup yields CDR1 SGHTS and CDR2 YDEGEE. V was cut by 3 bases and J by 0 bases, with 7 bases left in between. The CDR3 sequence: CASSYSYSYNEQFF. The CDR3 DNA reads as TGTGCCAGCAGCTACAGCTACTCCTACAATGAGCAGTTCTTC.

This rearrangement joins TRBV7-2 to TRBJ2-2; no clear D. Germline loops: CDR1 SGHTA, CDR2 FQGNSA. With 1 base removed from V and 5 bases from J, the gap between germline ends came to 17 bases. The CDR3 is 17 residues long. CDR3 sequence (DNA): TGTGCCAGCAGCTTAGGGCCCGTGAACCTTGGGACCGGGGAGCTGTTTTTT. Translated: CASSLGPVNLGTGELFF. Supplemented by reference TRBV7-2 and TRBJ2-2, the full variable domain reads GAGVSQSPSNKVTEKGKDVELRCDPISGHTALYWYRQSLGQGLEFLIYFQGNSAPDKSGLPSDRFSAERTGGSVSTLTIQRTQQEDSAVYLCASSLGPVNLGTGELFFGEGSRLTVL.

The genes are TRBV20-1 and TRBJ2-3; 9 bases map to TRBD2. V shed 6 bases, J shed 0 bases, and the junction held 10 bases outside the gene matches. CDR3 length: 16 residues. The V gene's germline CDR1 is DFQATT and CDR2 SNEGSKA (reference sequence). The CDR3 protein is CSASGRLAESTDTQYF. CDR3 nucleotide sequence: TGCAGTGCGAGCGGGAGACTAGCGGAGAGCACAGATACGCAGTATTTT.

The V call is TRBV20-1, the J call TRBJ2-2; D perhaps matches TRBD2 (5 bases). V was pared by 1 base and J by 8 bases, with 17 bases between. CDR1 DFQATT and CDR2 SNEGSKA come from the germline V gene (reference sequence). This CDR3 has 15 amino acids. The CDR3 DNA sequence: TGCAGTGCTAGAGGCCCGAATCAGAGGGAGGGGGAGCTGTTTTTT. This translates into CSARGPNQREGELFF.

The chain carries TRBV20-1 and TRBJ2-4, with D unclear. The V end was cut by 6 bases, the J end by 9 bases, with 18 bases between. This CDR3 is 13 amino acids long. In germline, CDR1 is DFQATT, CDR2 SNEGSKA (reference sequence). The chain's CDR3 is CSAQDQAQFIQYF. DNA for the CDR3: TGCAGTGCCCAAGACCAGGCCCAATTCATTCAGTACTTC.

This chain uses TRBV7-8 with TRBJ1-5; D unclear. The CDR3 has 14 amino acids. The germline CDR1 and CDR2 sequences are SGHVS and FQNEAQ. Trimming took 4 bases from V and 1 from J, leaving 8 bases between them. The CDR3 loop is CASSSGPSNQPQHF. The CDR3 bases are TGTGCCAGCAGCTCCGGGCCCAGCAATCAGCCCCAGCATTTT.

Written as DNA, the CDR3 is TGTGCCACCAGTGATTTGGCTAGCGTGGAGACCCAGTACTTC. Encoded protein: CATSDLASVETQYF. V is TRBV24-1 and J is TRBJ2-5; tentatively, D is TRBD2 (6 bases). V lost 0 bases and J lost 5, with 9 bases in between. CDR1 and CDR2 from the germline V gene are KGHDR and SFDVKD. This CDR3 has 14 amino acids.

This clonotype has a handful of counts. The chain employs TRBV7-3 and TRBJ1-1; TRBD1 aligns across 7 bases. Germline trimming cut 4 bases from V and 5 bases from J; bases unmatched to any gene: 4. The CDR3 runs to 13 residues. Germline assignment: CDR1 SGHTA and CDR2 FQGTGA. The CDR3 loop is CASSSGQRTEAFF. DNA of the CDR3: TGTGCCAGCAGCTCGGGACAGCGGACTGAAGCTTTCTTT.

The rearrangement uses TRBV20-1 and TRBJ2-2; 12 bases align to TRBD2. The CDR3 totals 14 residues. CDR1 is DFQATT, CDR2 SNEGSKA, per germline (reference sequence). J was trimmed by 7 bases and V by 6 bases; bases with no gene match: 6. CDR3 protein: CSARTSGIDGELFF. The CDR3 DNA follows: TGCAGTGCCCGGACTAGCGGGATAGACGGGGAGCTGTTTTTT.

The chain joins TRBV5-4 to TRBJ2-2; possibly TRBD2 for D (6 bases). The CDR3 runs to 15 residues. Germline CDR1 is SGHNT and CDR2 is YYREEE (reference sequence). Trimming stripped 0 bases from V and 4 bases from J, with 10 bases between. For the CDR3, the DNA is TGTGCCAGCAGCTTGGATGGGGGAGGCACCGGGGAGCTGTTTTTT. The encoded protein is CASSLDGGGTGELFF.

In its sample, this clonotype was seen once. This sequence joins TRBV7-2 and TRBJ1-2, with D possibly matching TRBD1 (5 bases). V was cut by 0 bases and J by 0 bases, with 17 bases left in between. The germline V gene encodes CDR1 SGHTA and CDR2 FQGNSA. CDR3 length equals 18 residues. CDR3 nucleotide sequence: TGTGCCAGCAGCTTAGCGGGTGGGGGAATTGGAGCTAACTATGGCTACACCTTC. It encodes CASSLAGGGIGANYGYTF.